A selection of T cell receptor beta chains follows, all from one sample in a study of blood T cell repertoires in COVID-19. Libraries were prepared by immunoSEQ multiplex PCR; TCRdb keeps only in-frame clonotypes and omits some of them. The sample includes some 68,000 clones, 80% to 90% seen only once; the top ten take 7.5% to 9%. Sequenced: peripheral blood. The source of these receptors is a man aged 50 to 60 with active COVID-19. CDR3s include the opening cysteine and the closing phenylalanine or tryptophan. Fields, in order: D gene, J gene, clone size, V gene, CDR3 protein, CDR3 DNA. The D gene is left open where the match is weak. A clone size is listed for some rows: how often the clone was seen (once, few, many), or a class if it is expanded.

D gene: -; J gene: TRBJ1-2; clone size: once; V gene: TRBV12-3/TRBV12-4; CDR3 protein: CASSPTANYGYTF; CDR3 DNA: TGTGCCAGCAGTCCCACAGCTAACTATGGCTACACCTTC
D gene: TRBD1; J gene: TRBJ1-1; clone size: once; V gene: TRBV6-2/TRBV6-3; CDR3 protein: CASSYRGRITEAFF; CDR3 DNA: TGTGCCAGCAGTTACAGGGGGCGGATCACTGAAGCTTTCTTT
D gene: -; J gene: TRBJ2-1; clone size: -; V gene: TRBV11-3; CDR3 protein: CASSSGGRVSYNEQFF; CDR3 DNA: TGTGCCAGCAGCTCGGGGGGCCGGGTCTCCTACAATGAGCAGTTCTTC
D gene: TRBD2; J gene: TRBJ2-3; clone size: -; V gene: TRBV9; CDR3 protein: CASSGLAGGPSTDTQYF; CDR3 DNA: TGTGCCAGCAGCGGACTAGCGGGGGGTCCTAGCACAGATACGCAGTATTTT
D gene: -; J gene: TRBJ1-1; clone size: medium-sized; V gene: TRBV11-3; CDR3 protein: CASSLDGREGSAEAFF; CDR3 DNA: TGTGCCAGCAGCTTAGATGGGAGGGAAGGGAGCGCTGAAGCTTTCTTT
D gene: TRBD1; J gene: TRBJ1-2; clone size: -; V gene: TRBV6-5; CDR3 protein: CASSFGTGGNGYTF; CDR3 DNA: TGTGCCAGCAGCTTTGGGACAGGGGGTAATGGCTACACCTTC
D gene: TRBD1; J gene: TRBJ2-5; clone size: -; V gene: TRBV5-1; CDR3 protein: CASKGQYQETQYF; CDR3 DNA: TGCGCCAGCAAGGGACAGTACCAAGAGACCCAGTACTTC
D gene: -; J gene: TRBJ1-2; clone size: -; V gene: TRBV5-6; CDR3 protein: CASSRDRYYGYTF; CDR3 DNA: TGTGCCAGCAGCCGCGACAGGTATTATGGCTACACCTTC
D gene: -; J gene: TRBJ1-1; clone size: -; V gene: TRBV7-9; CDR3 protein: CASSLEFGGNTEAFF; CDR3 DNA: TGTGCCAGCAGCTTAGAGTTTGGGGGCAACACTGAAGCTTTCTTT
D gene: -; J gene: TRBJ1-2; clone size: few; V gene: TRBV6-2/TRBV6-3; CDR3 protein: CASSTLGRDSYGYTF; CDR3 DNA: TGTGCCAGCAGTACCCTCGGGCGAGACAGCTATGGCTACACCTTC
D gene: TRBD1; J gene: TRBJ1-5; clone size: -; V gene: TRBV30; CDR3 protein: CAWKQGAGSPQHF; CDR3 DNA: TGTGCCTGGAAGCAGGGGGCGGGGAGTCCCCAGCATTTT
D gene: -; J gene: TRBJ1-2; clone size: -; V gene: TRBV10-3; CDR3 protein: CAISGRLGGAEGDDYGYTF; CDR3 DNA: TGTGCCATCAGTGGACGTCTCGGGGGGGCCGAGGGAGATGACTATGGCTACACCTTC
D gene: TRBD1; J gene: TRBJ1-6; clone size: few; V gene: TRBV5-5; CDR3 protein: CASSVGQGAKNSPLHF; CDR3 DNA: TGTGCCAGCAGCGTCGGACAGGGGGCGAAGAATTCACCCCTCCACTTT
D gene: -; J gene: TRBJ2-1; clone size: -; V gene: TRBV4-1; CDR3 protein: CASSQGVQRDEQFF; CDR3 DNA: TGCGCCAGCAGCCAAGGCGTACAGAGGGATGAGCAGTTCTTC
D gene: -; J gene: TRBJ2-7; clone size: -; V gene: TRBV2; CDR3 protein: CASSEVIVTYEQYF; CDR3 DNA: TGTGCCAGCAGTGAAGTGATAGTAACCTACGAGCAGTACTTC
D gene: -; J gene: TRBJ1-2; clone size: -; V gene: TRBV19; CDR3 protein: CASLAGAGGYTF; CDR3 DNA: TGTGCCAGCCTTGCGGGAGCTGGGGGCTACACCTTC
D gene: -; J gene: TRBJ2-7; clone size: -; V gene: TRBV10-2; CDR3 protein: CASSEGTGPYEQYF; CDR3 DNA: TGCGCCAGCAGTGAGGGAACAGGTCCCTACGAGCAGTACTTC
D gene: TRBD1; J gene: TRBJ2-7; clone size: -; V gene: TRBV7-8; CDR3 protein: CASSLGDRVSSEQYF; CDR3 DNA: TGTGCCAGCAGCTTGGGGGACAGGGTGAGCAGCGAGCAGTACTTC
D gene: -; J gene: TRBJ1-5; clone size: -; V gene: TRBV24-1; CDR3 protein: CATSPTCARTANQPQHF; CDR3 DNA: TGTGCCACCAGTCCCACTTGTGCCCGGACAGCTAATCAGCCCCAGCATTTT
D gene: -; J gene: TRBJ1-4; clone size: -; V gene: TRBV4-1; CDR3 protein: CASSQLPRYEKLFF; CDR3 DNA: TGCGCCAGCAGCCAATTGCCGAGGTACGAAAAACTGTTTTTT
D gene: -; J gene: TRBJ1-1; clone size: -; V gene: TRBV9; CDR3 protein: CASSPQGSLGEAFF; CDR3 DNA: TGTGCCAGCAGCCCCCAGGGAAGCCTGGGGGAAGCTTTCTTT
D gene: -; J gene: TRBJ2-3; clone size: -; V gene: TRBV4-1; CDR3 protein: CASSHPRDSSTDTQYF; CDR3 DNA: TGCGCCAGCAGCCATCCTAGGGACTCGAGCACAGATACGCAGTATTTT
D gene: TRBD2; J gene: TRBJ2-1; clone size: few; V gene: TRBV7-8; CDR3 protein: CASSSSGGLYNEQFF; CDR3 DNA: TGTGCCAGCAGCTCTAGCGGGGGGCTGTACAATGAGCAGTTCTTC
D gene: -; J gene: TRBJ2-7; clone size: few; V gene: TRBV10-2; CDR3 protein: CASSESPGDPYEQYF; CDR3 DNA: TGCGCCAGCAGTGAGTCACCAGGGGACCCCTACGAGCAGTACTTC
D gene: TRBD1; J gene: TRBJ1-4; clone size: once; V gene: TRBV4-3; CDR3 protein: CASSPSRQGWNEKLFF; CDR3 DNA: TGCGCCAGCAGCCCCTCCCGACAGGGCTGGAATGAAAAACTGTTTTTT
D gene: -; J gene: TRBJ2-3; clone size: -; V gene: TRBV11-3; CDR3 protein: CASSSPQKPGSDGDTQYF; CDR3 DNA: TGTGCCAGCAGCTCCCCCCAGAAACCGGGGTCCGACGGGGATACGCAGTATTTT
D gene: -; J gene: TRBJ2-7; clone size: -; V gene: TRBV19; CDR3 protein: CASSPAAGVHEQYF; CDR3 DNA: TGTGCCAGTAGTCCCGCCGCAGGGGTACACGAGCAGTACTTC
D gene: -; J gene: TRBJ2-2; clone size: -; V gene: TRBV2; CDR3 protein: CASSGGADGELFF; CDR3 DNA: TGTGCCAGCAGTGGGGGCGCGGACGGGGAGCTGTTTTTT
D gene: -; J gene: TRBJ2-3; clone size: -; V gene: TRBV7-2; CDR3 protein: CASSLGGTGADTQYF; CDR3 DNA: TGTGCCAGCAGCTTAGGGGGGACGGGGGCAGATACGCAGTATTTT
D gene: -; J gene: TRBJ1-2; clone size: once; V gene: TRBV6-5; CDR3 protein: CASRNGGGYGYTF; CDR3 DNA: TGTGCCAGCAGAAACGGAGGTGGATATGGCTACACCTTC
D gene: -; J gene: TRBJ1-4; clone size: -; V gene: TRBV4-3; CDR3 protein: CASRRALLSAPKYNEKLFF; CDR3 DNA: TGCGCCAGCAGGCGGGCTTTGCTTAGTGCCCCCAAGTATAATGAAAAACTGTTTTTT
D gene: TRBD2; J gene: TRBJ2-7; clone size: -; V gene: TRBV7-9; CDR3 protein: CASSLASGGIHEQYF; CDR3 DNA: TGTGCCAGTTCATTGGCTAGCGGGGGAATCCACGAGCAGTACTTC
D gene: TRBD1; J gene: TRBJ1-6; clone size: -; V gene: TRBV29-1; CDR3 protein: CSVADRGARSPLHF; CDR3 DNA: TGCAGCGTTGCTGACAGGGGCGCGCGTTCACCCCTCCACTTT
D gene: TRBD2; J gene: TRBJ2-2; clone size: -; V gene: TRBV3-1/TRBV3-2; CDR3 protein: CASKIGTSGGARYTGELFF; CDR3 DNA: TGTGCCAGCAAAATCGGGACTAGCGGGGGGGCCAGGTACACCGGGGAGCTGTTTTTT
D gene: TRBD2; J gene: TRBJ2-7; clone size: once; V gene: TRBV15; CDR3 protein: CATSRAAGGREQYF; CDR3 DNA: TGTGCCACCAGCAGAGCTGCGGGGGGCCGCGAGCAGTACTTC
D gene: TRBD2; J gene: TRBJ2-2; clone size: -; V gene: TRBV27; CDR3 protein: CASSLAGDPPGELFF; CDR3 DNA: TGTGCCAGCAGTCTAGCGGGGGACCCCCCCGGGGAGCTGTTTTTT
D gene: -; J gene: TRBJ2-1; clone size: once; V gene: TRBV6-5; CDR3 protein: CASSPLYPFYNEQFF; CDR3 DNA: TGTGCCAGCAGTCCCCTTTATCCCTTTTACAATGAGCAGTTCTTC
D gene: TRBD1; J gene: TRBJ1-5; clone size: -; V gene: TRBV15; CDR3 protein: CATSREQGAPYSNQPQHF; CDR3 DNA: TGTGCCACCAGCAGAGAGCAGGGGGCGCCCTATAGCAATCAGCCCCAGCATTTT
D gene: -; J gene: TRBJ1-2; clone size: -; V gene: TRBV19; CDR3 protein: CASVPGGRGGYGYTF; CDR3 DNA: TGTGCCAGTGTGCCTGGGGGTCGGGGAGGTTATGGCTACACCTTC
D gene: TRBD1; J gene: TRBJ1-1; clone size: -; V gene: TRBV30; CDR3 protein: CAWVPGTGGTEAFF; CDR3 DNA: TGTGCCTGGGTCCCCGGGACAGGGGGGACTGAAGCTTTCTTT
D gene: -; J gene: TRBJ2-3; clone size: -; V gene: TRBV11-2; CDR3 protein: CASSLITGGQDTQYF; CDR3 DNA: TGTGCCAGCAGCTTAATCACCGGGGGGCAAGATACGCAGTATTTT
D gene: TRBD1; J gene: TRBJ1-2; clone size: -; V gene: TRBV3-1/TRBV3-2; CDR3 protein: CASSPPAGGRSYGYTF; CDR3 DNA: TGTGCCAGCAGCCCCCCGGCAGGGGGCAGGAGCTATGGCTACACCTTC
D gene: -; J gene: TRBJ1-3; clone size: few; V gene: TRBV30; CDR3 protein: CAWSVGLASAGNTIYF; CDR3 DNA: TGTGCCTGGAGTGTAGGACTGGCGTCTGCTGGAAACACCATATATTTT
D gene: -; J gene: TRBJ1-1; clone size: -; V gene: TRBV4-1; CDR3 protein: CASSRLGGAGNTEAFF; CDR3 DNA: TGCGCCAGCAGCCGGTTGGGGGGGGCAGGTAACACTGAAGCTTTCTTT
D gene: TRBD1; J gene: TRBJ2-3; clone size: -; V gene: TRBV6-6; CDR3 protein: CASSLTGGADTQYF; CDR3 DNA: TGTGCCAGCAGTTTGACAGGGGGTGCAGATACGCAGTATTTT
D gene: -; J gene: TRBJ1-6; clone size: -; V gene: TRBV7-9; CDR3 protein: CASDQVLNSPLHF; CDR3 DNA: TGTGCCAGCGACCAGGTTCTTAATTCACCCCTCCACTTT
D gene: -; J gene: TRBJ1-1; clone size: -; V gene: TRBV2; CDR3 protein: CASMGQTHPTEAFF; CDR3 DNA: TGTGCCAGCATGGGCCAAACTCATCCTACTGAAGCTTTCTTT
D gene: -; J gene: TRBJ1-4; clone size: once; V gene: TRBV20-1; CDR3 protein: CSVYREEKLFF; CDR3 DNA: TGCAGTGTTTACAGGGAGGAAAAACTGTTTTTT
D gene: -; J gene: TRBJ1-1; clone size: -; V gene: TRBV28; CDR3 protein: CASSLWGSEAFF; CDR3 DNA: TGTGCCAGCAGTTTATGGGGGAGCGAAGCTTTCTTT
D gene: -; J gene: TRBJ1-2; clone size: once; V gene: TRBV5-1; CDR3 protein: CASSRQGTPEHNYGYTF; CDR3 DNA: TGCGCCAGCAGCAGGCAGGGGACCCCTGAACACAACTATGGCTACACCTTC
D gene: TRBD2; J gene: TRBJ2-3; clone size: once; V gene: TRBV19; CDR3 protein: CASSMTSADTQYF; CDR3 DNA: TGTGCCAGTAGTATGACTAGCGCAGATACGCAGTATTTT
D gene: -; J gene: TRBJ2-7; clone size: -; V gene: TRBV5-1; CDR3 protein: CASSPGLALSYEQYF; CDR3 DNA: TGCGCCAGCAGTCCGGGGCTAGCGTTGTCCTACGAGCAGTACTTC
D gene: TRBD1; J gene: TRBJ1-5; clone size: -; V gene: TRBV5-1; CDR3 protein: CASRRTGDSNQPQHF; CDR3 DNA: TGCGCCAGCAGGCGCACAGGGGATAGCAATCAGCCCCAGCATTTT
D gene: -; J gene: TRBJ1-2; clone size: -; V gene: TRBV18; CDR3 protein: CASSPPSTANYGYTF; CDR3 DNA: TGTGCCAGCTCACCACCTTCGACAGCCAACTATGGCTACACCTTC
D gene: -; J gene: TRBJ2-5; clone size: -; V gene: TRBV5-1; CDR3 protein: CASSLRGLETQYF; CDR3 DNA: TGCGCCAGCAGCTTGAGGGGCCTGGAGACCCAGTACTTC
D gene: -; J gene: TRBJ2-5; clone size: once; V gene: TRBV18; CDR3 protein: CASSGNSEETQYF; CDR3 DNA: TGTGCCAGCTCAGGTAACAGTGAGGAGACCCAGTACTTC
D gene: -; J gene: TRBJ2-3; clone size: -; V gene: TRBV10-1; CDR3 protein: CASSESRFTDTQYF; CDR3 DNA: TGCGCCAGCAGTGAGTCCAGGTTCACAGATACGCAGTATTTT